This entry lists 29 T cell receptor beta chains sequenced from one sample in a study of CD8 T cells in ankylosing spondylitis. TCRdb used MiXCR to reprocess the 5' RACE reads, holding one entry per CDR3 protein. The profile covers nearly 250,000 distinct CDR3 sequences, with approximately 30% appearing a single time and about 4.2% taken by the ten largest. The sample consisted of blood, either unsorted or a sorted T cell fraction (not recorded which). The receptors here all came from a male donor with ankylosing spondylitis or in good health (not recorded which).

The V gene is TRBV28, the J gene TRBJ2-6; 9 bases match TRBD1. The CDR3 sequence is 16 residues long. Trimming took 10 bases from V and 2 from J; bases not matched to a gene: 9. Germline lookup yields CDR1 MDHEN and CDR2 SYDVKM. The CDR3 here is CAIGGQGGPGANVLTF. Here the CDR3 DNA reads TGTGCCATCGGGGGACAGGGAGGTCCTGGGGCCAACGTCCTGACTTTC.

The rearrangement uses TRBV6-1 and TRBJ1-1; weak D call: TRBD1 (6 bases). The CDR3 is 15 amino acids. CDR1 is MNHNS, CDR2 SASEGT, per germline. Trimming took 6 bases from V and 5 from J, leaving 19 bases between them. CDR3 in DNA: TGTGCCAGCAGCCGAGGTACAGGGCGGGGGACTGAAGCTTTCTTT. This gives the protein CASSRGTGRGTEAFF.

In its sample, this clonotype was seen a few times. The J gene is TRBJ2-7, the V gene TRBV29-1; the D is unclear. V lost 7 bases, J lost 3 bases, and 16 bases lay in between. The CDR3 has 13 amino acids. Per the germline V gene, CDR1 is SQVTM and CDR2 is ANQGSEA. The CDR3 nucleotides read TGCAGCGCCAGGACGGATCTGAGCTACGAGCAGTACTTC. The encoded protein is CSARTDLSYEQYF.

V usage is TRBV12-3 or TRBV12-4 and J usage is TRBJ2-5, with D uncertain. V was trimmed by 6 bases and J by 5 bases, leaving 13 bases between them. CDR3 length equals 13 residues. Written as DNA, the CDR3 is TGTGCCAGCAGCACAGACATACGGGAGACCCAGTACTTC. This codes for CASSTDIRETQYF.

This CDR3 reads CSVARGGPTDTQYF. CDR3 nucleotides: TGCAGCGTTGCCCGCGGGGGGCCCACAGATACGCAGTATTTT. This chain links TRBV29-1 with TRBJ2-3; 8 bases are shared with TRBD2. This CDR3 is built from 14 residues. Losses at the gene ends were 4 bases for V and 2 bases for J; bases not matched to a gene: 5. The germline gives CDR1 SQVTM, CDR2 ANQGSEA.

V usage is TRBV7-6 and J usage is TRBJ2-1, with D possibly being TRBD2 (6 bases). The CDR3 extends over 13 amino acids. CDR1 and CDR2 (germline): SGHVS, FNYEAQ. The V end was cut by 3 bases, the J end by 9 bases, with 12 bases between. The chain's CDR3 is CASSFLPEGEQFF. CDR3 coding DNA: TGTGCCAGCAGCTTTTTACCGGAGGGTGAGCAGTTCTTC.

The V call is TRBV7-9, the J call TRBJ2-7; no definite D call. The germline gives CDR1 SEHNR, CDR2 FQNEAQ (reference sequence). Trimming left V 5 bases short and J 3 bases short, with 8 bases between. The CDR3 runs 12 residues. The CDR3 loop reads CASSPLDYEQYF. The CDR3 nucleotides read TGTGCCAGCAGCCCGTTGGACTACGAGCAGTACTTC.

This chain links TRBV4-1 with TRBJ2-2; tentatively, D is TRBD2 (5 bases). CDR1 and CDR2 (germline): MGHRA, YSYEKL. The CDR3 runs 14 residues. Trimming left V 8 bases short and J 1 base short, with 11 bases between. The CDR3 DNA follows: TGCGCCAGCCGAGGACTGGAGAACACCGGGGAGCTGTTTTTT. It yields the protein CASRGLENTGELFF.

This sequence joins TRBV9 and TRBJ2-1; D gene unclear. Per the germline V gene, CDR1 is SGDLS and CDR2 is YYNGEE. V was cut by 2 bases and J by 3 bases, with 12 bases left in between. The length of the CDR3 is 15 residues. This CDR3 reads CASSVDTQRYNEQFF. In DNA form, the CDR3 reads TGTGCCAGCAGCGTCGACACGCAACGCTACAATGAGCAGTTCTTC.

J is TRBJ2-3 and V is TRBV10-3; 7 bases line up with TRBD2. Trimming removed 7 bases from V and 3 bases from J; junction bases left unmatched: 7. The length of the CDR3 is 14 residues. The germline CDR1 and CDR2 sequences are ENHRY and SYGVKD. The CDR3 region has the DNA TGTGCCATCAACGGCTGGGAGGGGACAGATACGCAGTATTTT. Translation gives CAINGWEGTDTQYF.

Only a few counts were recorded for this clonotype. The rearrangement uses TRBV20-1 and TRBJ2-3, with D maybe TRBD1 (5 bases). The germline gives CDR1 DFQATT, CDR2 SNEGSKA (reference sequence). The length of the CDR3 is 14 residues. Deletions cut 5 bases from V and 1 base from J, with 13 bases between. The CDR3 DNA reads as TGCAGTGCTCCTCAGATGGGGCGCACAGATACGCAGTATTTT. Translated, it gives CSAPQMGRTDTQYF.

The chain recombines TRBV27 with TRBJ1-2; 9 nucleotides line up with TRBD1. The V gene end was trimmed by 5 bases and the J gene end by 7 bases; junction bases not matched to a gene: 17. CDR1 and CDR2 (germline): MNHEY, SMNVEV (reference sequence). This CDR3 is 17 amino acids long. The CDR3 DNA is TGTGCCAGCAGTCTAACCTGGGAGGGACAGGGATCGAGTGGCTACACCTTC. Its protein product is CASSLTWEGQGSSGYTF.

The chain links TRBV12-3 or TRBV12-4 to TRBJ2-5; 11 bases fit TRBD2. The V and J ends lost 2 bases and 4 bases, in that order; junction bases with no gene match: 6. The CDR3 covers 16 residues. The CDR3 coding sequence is TGTGCCAGCAGTTTAAAGTCTAGCGGGGGGCCAGAGACCCAGTACTTC. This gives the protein CASSLKSSGGPETQYF.

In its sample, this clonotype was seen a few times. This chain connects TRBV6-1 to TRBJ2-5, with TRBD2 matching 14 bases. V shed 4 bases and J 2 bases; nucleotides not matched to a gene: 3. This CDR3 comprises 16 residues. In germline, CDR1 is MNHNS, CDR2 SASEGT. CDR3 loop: CASSAGLAGGQETQYF. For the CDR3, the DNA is TGTGCCAGCAGTGCCGGACTAGCGGGGGGTCAAGAGACCCAGTACTTC.

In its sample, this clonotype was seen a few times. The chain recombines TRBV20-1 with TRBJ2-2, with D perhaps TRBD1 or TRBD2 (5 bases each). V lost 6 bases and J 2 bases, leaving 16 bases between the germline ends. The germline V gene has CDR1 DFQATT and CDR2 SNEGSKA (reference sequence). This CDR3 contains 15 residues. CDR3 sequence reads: CSAGGTDVNTGELFF. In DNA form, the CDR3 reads TGCAGTGCCGGTGGGACGGACGTTAACACCGGGGAGCTGTTTTTT.

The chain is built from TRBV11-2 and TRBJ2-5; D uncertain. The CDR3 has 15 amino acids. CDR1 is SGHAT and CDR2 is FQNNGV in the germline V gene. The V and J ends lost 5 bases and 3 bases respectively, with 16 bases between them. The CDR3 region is CASSPHPARKETQYF. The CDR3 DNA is TGTGCCAGCAGCCCCCACCCGGCTAGAAAAGAGACCCAGTACTTC.

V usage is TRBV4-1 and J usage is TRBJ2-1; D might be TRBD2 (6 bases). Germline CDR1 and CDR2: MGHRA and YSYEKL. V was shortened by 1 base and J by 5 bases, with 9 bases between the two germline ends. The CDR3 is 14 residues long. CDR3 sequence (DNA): TGCGCCAGCAGCCAAGTTGGACTAAACAATGAGCAGTTCTTC. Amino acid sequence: CASSQVGLNNEQFF.

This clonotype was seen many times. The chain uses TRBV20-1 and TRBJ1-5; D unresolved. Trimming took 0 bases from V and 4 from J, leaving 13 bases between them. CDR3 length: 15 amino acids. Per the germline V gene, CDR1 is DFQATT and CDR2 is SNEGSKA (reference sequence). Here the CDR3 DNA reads TGCAGTGCTAGAGATGAGTTTACGGCTAATCAGCCCCAGCATTTT. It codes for CSARDEFTANQPQHF.

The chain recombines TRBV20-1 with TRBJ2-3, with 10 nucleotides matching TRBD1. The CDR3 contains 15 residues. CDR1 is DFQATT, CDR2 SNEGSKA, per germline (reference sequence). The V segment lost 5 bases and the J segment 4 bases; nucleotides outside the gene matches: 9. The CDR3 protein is CSASKGTGEADTQYF. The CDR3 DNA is TGCAGTGCTTCGAAGGGGACAGGGGAGGCAGATACGCAGTATTTT.

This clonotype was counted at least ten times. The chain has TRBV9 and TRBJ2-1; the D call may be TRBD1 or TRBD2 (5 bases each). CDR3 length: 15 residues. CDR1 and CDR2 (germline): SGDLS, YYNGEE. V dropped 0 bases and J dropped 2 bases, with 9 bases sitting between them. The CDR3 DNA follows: TGTGCCAGCAGCGTAGGAGGGACCACCTACAATGAGCAGTTCTTC. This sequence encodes CASSVGGTTYNEQFF.

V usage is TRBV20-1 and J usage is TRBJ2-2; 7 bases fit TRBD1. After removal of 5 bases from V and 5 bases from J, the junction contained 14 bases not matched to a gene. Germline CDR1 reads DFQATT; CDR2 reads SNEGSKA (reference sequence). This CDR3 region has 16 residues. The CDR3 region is CSAPVRDRSRTGELFF. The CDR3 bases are TGCAGTGCTCCCGTTCGGGACAGAAGTAGGACCGGGGAGCTGTTTTTT.

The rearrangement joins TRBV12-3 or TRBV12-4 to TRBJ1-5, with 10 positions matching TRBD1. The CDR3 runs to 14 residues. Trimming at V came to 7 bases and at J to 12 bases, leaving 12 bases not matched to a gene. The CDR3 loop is CASTQTGGLKVQHF. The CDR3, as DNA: TGTGCCAGCACCCAGACAGGGGGCCTGAAGGTCCAGCATTTT.

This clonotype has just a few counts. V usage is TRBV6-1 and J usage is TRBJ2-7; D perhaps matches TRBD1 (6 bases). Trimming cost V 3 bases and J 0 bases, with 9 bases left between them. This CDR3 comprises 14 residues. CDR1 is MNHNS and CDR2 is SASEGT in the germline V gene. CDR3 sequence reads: CASSDGGPSYEQYF. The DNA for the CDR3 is TGTGCCAGCAGTGATGGGGGCCCCTCCTACGAGCAGTACTTC.

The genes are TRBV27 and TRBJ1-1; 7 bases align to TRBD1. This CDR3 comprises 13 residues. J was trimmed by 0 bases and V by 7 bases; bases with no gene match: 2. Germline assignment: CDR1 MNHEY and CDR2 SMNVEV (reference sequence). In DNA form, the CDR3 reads TGTGCCAGCATCGGGACAGTGAACACTGAAGCTTTCTTT. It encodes CASIGTVNTEAFF.

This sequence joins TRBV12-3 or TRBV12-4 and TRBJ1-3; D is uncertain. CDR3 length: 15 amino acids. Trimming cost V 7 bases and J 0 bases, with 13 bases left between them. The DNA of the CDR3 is TGTGCCAGCAATGACGTTTTACTCTCTGGAAACACCATATATTTT. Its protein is CASNDVLLSGNTIYF.

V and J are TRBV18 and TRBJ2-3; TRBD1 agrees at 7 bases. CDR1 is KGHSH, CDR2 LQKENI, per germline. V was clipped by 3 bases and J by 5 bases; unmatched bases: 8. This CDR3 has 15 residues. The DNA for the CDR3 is TGTGCCAGCTCACCGCCGACAGGGTTGGGAGATACGCAGTATTTT. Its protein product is CASSPPTGLGDTQYF.

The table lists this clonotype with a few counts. CDR3 nucleotides: TGCAGTGCCCCCGGGACAGACTATGGCTACACCTTC. This sequence encodes CSAPGTDYGYTF. V usage is TRBV20-1 and J usage is TRBJ1-2; TRBD1 agrees at 7 bases. Germline V gene sequence: CDR1 DFQATT, CDR2 SNEGSKA (reference sequence). The CDR3 length is 12 residues. V shed 6 bases and J 3 bases; nucleotides not matched to a gene: 4.

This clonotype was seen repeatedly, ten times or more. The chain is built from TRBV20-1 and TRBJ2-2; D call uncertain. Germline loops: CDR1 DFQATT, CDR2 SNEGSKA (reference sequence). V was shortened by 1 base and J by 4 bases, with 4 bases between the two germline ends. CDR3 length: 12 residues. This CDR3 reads CSARGGTGELFF. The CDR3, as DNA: TGCAGTGCTAGAGGGGGCACCGGGGAGCTGTTTTTT.

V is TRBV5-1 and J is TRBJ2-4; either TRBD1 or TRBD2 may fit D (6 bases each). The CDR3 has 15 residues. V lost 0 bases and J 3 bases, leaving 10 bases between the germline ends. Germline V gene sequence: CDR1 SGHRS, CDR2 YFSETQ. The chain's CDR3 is CASSLEGGGKNIQYF. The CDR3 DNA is TGCGCCAGCAGCTTGGAAGGGGGAGGCAAAAACATTCAGTACTTC.